The 10 T cell receptor beta chains listed next were all sequenced from one sample in a study of early T cells in non-severe SARS-CoV-2 infection. MiXCR, run by TCRdb on the 5' RACE reads, gives a single entry per CDR3 protein. In the table there are tens of thousands of distinct CDR3 sequences, approximately 12% of which are singletons. Sequenced: whole blood. These receptors were taken from an adult who was a healthcare worker with PCR-confirmed SARS-CoV-2 infection or an uninfected control (not recorded which).

This clonotype was detected ten times or more. The chain carries TRBV11-2 and TRBJ2-7; perhaps D is TRBD1 or TRBD2 (5 bases each). Trimming shortened V by 6 bases and J by 0 bases, and 21 bases separated the two germline ends. Germline loops: CDR1 SGHAT, CDR2 FQNNGV. There are 17 residues in the CDR3. DNA for the CDR3: TGTGCCAGCAGATTGAGCTATCGGGGCATCATCTCCTACGAGCAGTACTTC. Translated: CASRLSYRGIISYEQYF.

The chain employs TRBV18 and TRBJ1-6; D remains unclear. This CDR3 comprises 15 residues. Germline V gene data show CDR1 as KGHSH and CDR2 as LQKENI. V was trimmed by 2 bases and J by 7 bases, leaving 12 bases between them. The CDR3 DNA is TGTGCCAGCTCACCAACGGACCCGAGAAATTCACCCCTCCACTTT. Amino acid sequence: CASSPTDPRNSPLHF.

This clonotype has at least ten counts. CDR3 DNA sequence: TGTGCCAGCTCATTAGCTTCGAGGTCGGCTGGAAACACCATATATTTT. Its protein is CASSLASRSAGNTIYF. V gene TRBV18 combines with J gene TRBJ1-3; D is uncertain. The CDR3 sequence is 16 residues long. Per germline, CDR1 KGHSH and CDR2 LQKENI. V was clipped by 5 bases and J by 2 bases, with 16 bases between them.

This clonotype occurred many times. The chain joins TRBV20-1 to TRBJ2-2; possibly TRBD1 or TRBD2 for D (5 bases each). In germline, CDR1 is DFQATT, CDR2 SNEGSKA (reference sequence). CDR3 length: 14 amino acids. V was trimmed by 6 bases and J by 5 bases, leaving 16 bases between them. In DNA form, the CDR3 reads TGCAGTGCCCCCAGGGCAAGAGGGACCGGGGAGCTGTTTTTT. Residues: CSAPRARGTGELFF.

This clonotype was recorded a few times. The DNA for the CDR3 is TGTGCCAGCAGTGAAGCGTTTAGGAGTGCAGATACGCAGTATTTT. Translating gives CASSEAFRSADTQYF. The chain links TRBV6-1 to TRBJ2-3; D unclear. V was shortened by 0 bases and J by 4 bases, with 11 bases between the two germline ends. The CDR3 spans 15 residues. Germline V gene data show CDR1 as MNHNS and CDR2 as SASEGT.

This chain joins TRBV10-1 and TRBJ1-5; D is unresolved. V gave up 2 bases and J gave up 6 bases, with 5 bases separating them. CDR1 and CDR2 (germline): WNHNN, SYGVQD (reference sequence). This CDR3 has 12 amino acids. CDR3 nucleotides: TGCGCCAGCAGTGAGAACGGTCAGCCCCAGCATTTT. Amino acids: CASSENGQPQHF.

Details on this clonotype: A read error may be the cause here, since a much bigger clone is one base away. The CDR3 DNA sequence: TGTGCCAGCAGCAACTCCTACAATGAGCAGTTCTTC. Translating it yields CASSNSYNEQFF. The chain employs TRBV7-9 and TRBJ2-1; the D is unclear. CDR3 size: 12 residues. Germline V gene sequence: CDR1 SEHNR, CDR2 FQNEAQ (reference sequence). V lost 5 bases, J lost 0 bases, and 2 bases lay in between.

The CDR3 DNA is TGTGCCTGGAGTGAGGACAGGGGTCGCGAGCAGTACTTC. Its translation: CAWSEDRGREQYF. The rearrangement joins TRBV30 to TRBJ2-7; TRBD1 matches 9 bases. CDR1 GTSNPN and CDR2 SVGIG come from the germline V gene (reference sequence). CDR3 length: 13 residues. The junction had 4 bases not matched to a gene; V was cut back by 1 base and J by 6 bases.

The chain employs TRBV28 and TRBJ2-3, with 10 bases that match TRBD1. The J segment lost 5 bases and the V segment lost 9 bases, leaving 8 bases of the junction unmatched. CDR3 length: 14 amino acids. Per germline, CDR1 MDHEN and CDR2 SYDVKM. The CDR3 DNA sequence: TGTGCCAGTCAGACAGGGGGCCAGGTAGATACGCAGTATTTT. The encoded protein is CASQTGGQVDTQYF.

This clonotype was seen more than once but under ten times. The rearrangement links TRBV6-6 to TRBJ1-5, with D maybe TRBD1 (5 bases). Trimming took off 1 base at V and 5 bases at J, with 9 bases between the two ends. The CDR3 runs 14 residues. CDR1 is MNHNY, CDR2 SVGAGI, per germline (reference sequence). The CDR3 reads CASSYLDIDQPQHF. As DNA, the CDR3 is TGTGCCAGCAGTTACTTGGACATAGATCAGCCCCAGCATTTT.